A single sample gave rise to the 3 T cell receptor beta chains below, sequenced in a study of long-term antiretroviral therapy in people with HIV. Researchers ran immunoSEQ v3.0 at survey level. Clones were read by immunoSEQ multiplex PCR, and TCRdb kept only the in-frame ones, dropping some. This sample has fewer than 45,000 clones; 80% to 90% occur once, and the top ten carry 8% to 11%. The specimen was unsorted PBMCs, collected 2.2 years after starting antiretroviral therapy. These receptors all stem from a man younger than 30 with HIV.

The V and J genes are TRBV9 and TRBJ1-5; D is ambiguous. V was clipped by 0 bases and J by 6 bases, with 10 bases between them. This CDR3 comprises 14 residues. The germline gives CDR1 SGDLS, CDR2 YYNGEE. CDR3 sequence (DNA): TGTGCCAGCAGCGTAGTGGGGTCGGGTCAGCCCCAGCATTTT. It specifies CASSVVGSGQPQHF.

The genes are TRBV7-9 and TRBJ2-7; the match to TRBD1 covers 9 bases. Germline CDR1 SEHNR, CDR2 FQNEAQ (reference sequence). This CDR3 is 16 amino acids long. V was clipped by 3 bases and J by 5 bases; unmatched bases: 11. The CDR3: CASSFVGTGRPNEQYF. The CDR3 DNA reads TGTGCCAGCAGCTTTGTTGGGACAGGGCGACCTAACGAGCAGTACTTC.

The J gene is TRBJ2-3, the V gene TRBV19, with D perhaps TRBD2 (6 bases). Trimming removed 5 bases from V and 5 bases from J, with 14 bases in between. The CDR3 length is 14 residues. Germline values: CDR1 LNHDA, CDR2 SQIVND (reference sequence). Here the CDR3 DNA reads TGTGCCAGTAGTTTGCGGGGCCTGAGAGATACGCAGTATTTT. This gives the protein CASSLRGLRDTQYF.